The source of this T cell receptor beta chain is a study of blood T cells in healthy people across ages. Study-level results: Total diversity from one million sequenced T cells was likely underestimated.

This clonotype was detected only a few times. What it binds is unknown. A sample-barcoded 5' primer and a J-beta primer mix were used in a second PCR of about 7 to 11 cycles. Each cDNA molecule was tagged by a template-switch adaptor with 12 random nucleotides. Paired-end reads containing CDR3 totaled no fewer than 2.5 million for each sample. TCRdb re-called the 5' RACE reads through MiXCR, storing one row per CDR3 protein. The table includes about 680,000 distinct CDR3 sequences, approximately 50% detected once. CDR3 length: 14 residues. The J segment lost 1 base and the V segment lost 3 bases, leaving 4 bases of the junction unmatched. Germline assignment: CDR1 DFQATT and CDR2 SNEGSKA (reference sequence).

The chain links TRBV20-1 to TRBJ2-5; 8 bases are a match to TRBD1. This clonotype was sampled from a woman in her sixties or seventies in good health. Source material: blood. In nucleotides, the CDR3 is TGCAGTGCTAGGCAGGGGGCATCCCAAGAGACCCAGTACTTC. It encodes CSARQGASQETQYF.